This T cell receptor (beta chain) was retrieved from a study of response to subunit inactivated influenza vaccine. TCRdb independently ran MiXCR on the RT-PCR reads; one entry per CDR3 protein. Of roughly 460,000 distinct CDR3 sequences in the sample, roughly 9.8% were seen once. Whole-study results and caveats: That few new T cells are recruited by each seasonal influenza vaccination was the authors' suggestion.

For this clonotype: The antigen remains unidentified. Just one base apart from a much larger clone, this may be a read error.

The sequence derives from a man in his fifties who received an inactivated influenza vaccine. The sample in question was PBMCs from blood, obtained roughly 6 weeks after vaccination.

CDR3 coding DNA: TGTGCCATCAGTGGGACTAGCGGGGACTACAATGAGCAGTTCTTC. Encoded protein: CAISGTSGDYNEQFF. V and J are TRBV10-3 and TRBJ2-1; the match to TRBD2 covers 12 bases. CDR1 and CDR2 (germline): ENHRY, SYGVKD. The CDR3 is made up of 15 amino acids. With 4 bases clipped from V and 3 bases from J, the junction kept 1 base outside the gene matches.